This TCR beta chain was profiled in a study of radiation and T cells in renal cell carcinoma. Between the trimmed V and J ends, which lost 8 bases and 4 bases, there was a span of 14 bases. This CDR3 has 13 residues. Germline V gives CDR1 SGHVS, CDR2 FQNEAQ. Time point in this sample: blood 2 weeks post-SBRT. Treatment in this sample: 15 Gy SBRT to primary tumor, nephrectomy 4 weeks later. Blood was sampled at baseline, 2 weeks and 4 weeks after SBRT. TCRdb's table, derived via immunoSEQ multiplex PCR, lists solely in-frame clones and lacks some. This table holds more than 150,000 clones, around 90% found once.

The chain recombines TRBV7-8 with TRBJ1-2; no definite D call. The TCR sequence derives from a woman aged 45-60 years with renal cell carcinoma. The sample in question was blood, obtained from a patient whose treatment included radiotherapy and nephrectomy. The CDR3 sequence: CASGGLGRYGYTF. In nucleotides, the CDR3 is TGTGCCAGCGGAGGGTTAGGTCGCTATGGCTACACCTTC.